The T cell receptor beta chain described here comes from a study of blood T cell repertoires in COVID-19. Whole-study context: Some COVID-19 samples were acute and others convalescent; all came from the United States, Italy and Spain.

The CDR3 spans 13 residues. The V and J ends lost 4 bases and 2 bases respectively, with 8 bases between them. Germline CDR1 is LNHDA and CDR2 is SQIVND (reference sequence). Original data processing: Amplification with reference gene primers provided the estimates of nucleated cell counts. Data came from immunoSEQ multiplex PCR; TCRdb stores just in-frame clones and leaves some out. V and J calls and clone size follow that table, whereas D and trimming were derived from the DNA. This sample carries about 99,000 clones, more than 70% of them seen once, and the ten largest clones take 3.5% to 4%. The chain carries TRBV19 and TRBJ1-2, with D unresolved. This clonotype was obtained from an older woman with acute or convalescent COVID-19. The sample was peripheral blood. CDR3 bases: TGTGCCAGTAGTACTACGGGGAACTATGGCTACACCTTC. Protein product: CASSTTGNYGYTF. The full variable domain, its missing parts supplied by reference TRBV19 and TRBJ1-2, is DGGITQSPKYLFRKEGQNVTLSCEQNLNHDAMYWYRQDPGQGLRLIYYSQIVNDFQKGDIAEGYSVSREKKESFPLTVTSAQKNPTAFYLCASSTTGNYGYTFGSGTRLTVV.